Each of the 18 T cell receptor beta chains below was sequenced from the same sample in a study of shared clonotypes between healthy human individuals. This table comes from immunoSEQ multiplex PCR, and its TCRdb copy is limited to in-frame clones, with some not included. The sample includes over 1.4 million clones, more than 95% seen only once; the top ten take roughly 1.2%. What was sequenced was naive CD4+ T cells sorted from blood. Documented subset: CD45RA+ positively selected. All receptors come from a man aged 30 to 45 in good health.

The rearrangement uses TRBV29-1 and TRBJ1-2; D gene uncertain. CDR3 length: 10 residues. Trimming left V 4 bases short and J 7 bases short, with 7 bases between. The V gene's germline CDR1 is SQVTM and CDR2 ANQGSEA. CDR3 bases: TGCAGCGTTGGGGAGGTTGGCTACACCTTC. Translating it yields CSVGEVGYTF.

The genes are TRBV4-3 and TRBJ2-7; D perhaps matches TRBD1 (6 bases). This CDR3 is built from 16 residues. CDR1 is LGHNA and CDR2 is YSLEER in the germline V gene. V lost 0 bases to trimming and J lost 0 bases, with 12 bases between them. CDR3 bases: TGCGCCAGCAGCCAAGATAGTGGGACATTCTCCTACGAGCAGTACTTC. Translation gives CASSQDSGTFSYEQYF.

The chain recombines TRBV18 with TRBJ1-2; the match to TRBD1 covers 8 bases. CDR3 length: 17 amino acids. After removal of 0 bases from V and 7 bases from J, the junction contained 13 bases not matched to a gene. Germline V gene lookup returns CDR1 KGHSH and CDR2 LQKENI. DNA of the CDR3: TGTGCCAGCTCACCACCGGGTGACAGGGGAGAGGCGAGTGGCTACACCTTC. Translation gives CASSPPGDRGEASGYTF.

The V gene is TRBV11-2, the J gene TRBJ2-5, with 7 bases lining up with TRBD1. The trim removed 3 bases at V and 5 bases at J, leaving 9 bases unmatched. Germline CDR1 reads SGHAT; CDR2 reads FQNNGV. CDR3 size: 15 residues. The CDR3: CASSFRGLVLETQYF. CDR3 bases: TGTGCCAGCAGCTTTAGGGGGCTTGTTTTGGAGACCCAGTACTTC. The variable domain in full, with the rest retrieved from reference TRBV11-2 and TRBJ2-5, is EAGVAQSPRYKIIEKRQSVAFWCNPISGHATLYWYQQILGQGPKLLIQFQNNGVVDDSQLPKDRFSAERLKGVDSTLKIQPAKLEDSAVYLCASSFRGLVLETQYFGPGTRLLVL.

The chain recombines TRBV2 with TRBJ1-3; perhaps TRBD1 as D (6 bases). V gave up 6 bases and J gave up 6 bases, with 18 bases separating them. The CDR3 is 15 amino acids. Germline loops: CDR1 SNHLY, CDR2 FYNNEI. CDR3 loop: CASSQRGFSINTIYF. The CDR3, as DNA: TGTGCCAGCAGCCAAAGGGGGTTCTCTATAAACACCATATATTTT.

The CDR3 loop is CASSARGFGETQYF. The CDR3, as DNA: TGTGCCAGCAGCGCCCGGGGGTTTGGGGAGACCCAGTACTTC. The J gene is TRBJ2-5, the V gene TRBV9, with TRBD2 as a possible D gene (6 bases). V lost 3 bases and J 5 bases, leaving 14 bases between the germline ends. The CDR3 has 14 residues. The germline CDR1 and CDR2 sequences are SGDLS and YYNGEE.

The V gene is TRBV25-1, the J gene TRBJ1-4, with a possible D match to TRBD1 (6 bases). The V gene lost 3 bases and the J gene lost 4 bases, with 12 bases spanning the gap. This CDR3 is 15 amino acids long. Germline V CDR1 and CDR2: MGHDK, SYGVNS. CDR3 in DNA: TGTGCCAGCAGTGAGCTCGGACAGCTTAATGAAAAACTGTTTTTT. Amino acids: CASSELGQLNEKLFF. Complete variable domain (other parts from reference TRBV25-1 and TRBJ1-4): EADIYQTPRYLVIGTGKKITLECSQTMGHDKMYWYQQDPGMELHLIHYSYGVNSTEKGDLSSESTVSRIRTEHFPLTLESARPSHTSQYLCASSELGQLNEKLFFGSGTQLSVL.

The sample holds one count of this clone. The chain combines TRBV28 with TRBJ2-5; 16 nucleotides align to TRBD2. Germline V gene sequence: CDR1 MDHEN, CDR2 SYDVKM. The CDR3 has 17 residues. V dropped 7 bases and J dropped 2; count of bases not matched to a gene: 7. This chain's CDR3 is CASTEGLAGGWQETQYF. The CDR3 DNA follows: TGTGCCAGCACGGAGGGACTAGCGGGAGGGTGGCAAGAGACCCAGTACTTC.

CDR3 DNA: TGTGCCAGCAGTAAGGTGGCGGGCCGAGACAATGAGCAGTTCTTC. Its translation is CASSKVAGRDNEQFF. The chain joins TRBV7-3 to TRBJ2-1; perhaps TRBD2 as D (5 bases). Looked up from germline, CDR1 is SGHTA and CDR2 is FQGTGA. CDR3 length: 15 amino acids. The ends were cut back, 6 bases at V and 5 bases at J, with 17 bases in the middle.

The rearrangement uses TRBV19 and TRBJ2-7; 7 bases map to TRBD2. Unmatched junction bases numbered 5, after V lost 8 bases and J lost 1 base. Germline lookup yields CDR1 LNHDA and CDR2 SQIVND (reference sequence). The CDR3 loop spans 13 amino acids. The CDR3 DNA reads as TGTGCCAGTCGCCCTAGCGGATCCTACGAGCAGTACTTC. Its translation is CASRPSGSYEQYF. The whole variable domain, remainder taken from reference TRBV19 and TRBJ2-7, is DGGITQSPKYLFRKEGQNVTLSCEQNLNHDAMYWYRQDPGQGLRLIYYSQIVNDFQKGDIAEGYSVSREKKESFPLTVTSAQKNPTAFYLCASRPSGSYEQYFGPGTRLTVT.

This chain uses TRBV5-8 with TRBJ2-5, with a tentative D call TRBD2 (6 bases). The CDR3 sequence is 14 residues long. V gave up 3 bases and J gave up 4 bases, with 13 bases separating them. Germline V gene lookup returns CDR1 SGHTS and CDR2 YDEGEE. CDR3 DNA sequence: TGTGCCAGCAGCTCTCTCGGGGGTTTAGAGACCCAGTACTTC. This encodes CASSSLGGLETQYF. The full variable domain, with the rest looked up from reference TRBV5-8 and TRBJ2-5, is EAGVTQSPTHLIKTRGQQATLRCSPISGHTSVYWYQQALGLGLQFLLWYDEGEERNRGNFPPRFSGRQFPNYSSELNVNALELEDSALYLCASSSLGGLETQYFGPGTRLLVL.

The rearrangement joins TRBV2 to TRBJ1-2; 8 bases are shared with TRBD1. With 3 bases clipped from V and 4 bases from J, the junction kept 13 bases outside the gene matches. Germline lookup yields CDR1 SNHLY and CDR2 FYNNEI. The length of the CDR3 is 17 residues. CDR3: CASSDRTGSVGIYGYTF. CDR3 sequence (DNA): TGTGCCAGCAGTGACAGGACAGGGTCGGTCGGGATCTATGGCTACACCTTC.

This chain uses TRBV6-1 with TRBJ2-7; possible D gene TRBD1, 6 bases. The germline gives CDR1 MNHNS, CDR2 SASEGT. The CDR3 spans 15 residues. The ends were cut back, 2 bases at V and 1 base at J, with 12 bases in the middle. The DNA for the CDR3 is TGTGCCAGCAGTGAATACAGGGACCTGTCCTACGAGCAGTACTTC. Protein product: CASSEYRDLSYEQYF.

The chain recombines TRBV6-1 with TRBJ2-1; 12 bases map to TRBD2. There are 14 residues in the CDR3. Trimming took 6 bases from V and 6 from J; bases not matched to a gene: 3. Germline assignment: CDR1 MNHNS and CDR2 SASEGT. The CDR3 nucleotides read TGTGCCAGCAGCGGACTAGCGGGAAGCAATGAGCAGTTCTTC. Translated: CASSGLAGSNEQFF.

The V gene is TRBV4-1, the J gene TRBJ1-4, with D unclear. The CDR3 loop spans 12 amino acids. V lost 1 base and J 7 bases, leaving 4 bases between the germline ends. The germline CDR1 and CDR2 sequences are MGHRA and YSYEKL. CDR3 loop: CASSQVFEKLFF. The CDR3 bases are TGCGCCAGCAGCCAAGTTTTTGAAAAACTGTTTTTT.

The J gene is TRBJ2-2, the V gene TRBV5-1; 8 bases are shared with TRBD2. The V segment lost 2 bases and the J segment 1 base; nucleotides outside the gene matches: 7. Germline CDR1 is SGHRS and CDR2 is YFSETQ. CDR3 length: 17 amino acids. CDR3 bases: TGCGCCAGCAGCTTTAGGGCTAGCGGGCAGAACACCGGGGAGCTGTTTTTT. Translation: CASSFRASGQNTGELFF.

The chain recombines TRBV6-1 with TRBJ1-3; possible D gene TRBD1, 5 bases. The CDR3 contains 15 residues. CDR1 is MNHNS and CDR2 is SASEGT in the germline V gene. Deletions cut 4 bases from V and 2 bases from J, with 12 bases between. CDR3 bases: TGTGCCAGCAGTGCCCCCCAGGGAACTGGAAACACCATATATTTT. Translating gives CASSAPQGTGNTIYF.

The J gene is TRBJ1-4, the V gene TRBV30, with 8 bases matching TRBD1. Trimming took 2 bases from V and 7 from J; bases not matched to a gene: 6. Germline CDR1 is GTSNPN and CDR2 is SVGIG (reference sequence). The CDR3 has 14 residues. The CDR3 DNA sequence: TGTGCCTGGAGTCCGGACAGGGTTACTGAAAAACTGTTTTTT. Translation gives CAWSPDRVTEKLFF.